The 8 T cell receptor beta chains reported below all come from one sample, sequenced in a study of identical twins. TCRdb used MiXCR to reprocess the 5' RACE reads, holding one entry per CDR3 protein. The repertoire holds 400,000 to 500,000 distinct CDR3 sequences, around 15% seen once, with about 0.94% in the top ten. A further study also used this sample, focusing on yellow fever vaccine responses in identical twins.

The sequencing input was CD4+ T cells sorted from blood. The receptors were gathered from a woman aged 18-29 years in good health.

Only a few counts were recorded for this clonotype. V and J are TRBV29-1 and TRBJ2-7; no reliable D call. In germline, CDR1 is SQVTM, CDR2 ANQGSEA. Trimming took 4 bases from V and 2 from J, leaving 12 bases between them. The CDR3 length is 13 residues. CDR3 amino acids: CSVGDSATYEQYF. The CDR3 coding sequence is TGCAGCGTTGGGGATAGTGCCACCTACGAGCAGTACTTC.

This clonotype showed up many times. This rearrangement joins TRBV29-1 to TRBJ2-5; 10 bases align to TRBD2. The germline gives CDR1 SQVTM, CDR2 ANQGSEA. With 4 bases clipped from V and 5 bases from J, the junction kept 4 bases outside the gene matches. The CDR3 runs 13 residues. The CDR3 reads CSVAQTSGETQYF. The CDR3 nucleotides are TGCAGCGTTGCCCAGACTAGCGGGGAGACCCAGTACTTC.

This clonotype was seen a few times. This sequence joins TRBV28 and TRBJ2-7, with TRBD1 as a possible D gene (6 bases). Trimming cost V 8 bases and J 6 bases, with 20 bases left between them. Germline assignment: CDR1 MDHEN and CDR2 SYDVKM. The CDR3 length is 14 residues. The CDR3 DNA reads TGTGCCAGCGAAGGGGGAGCTAGGGCTCGCGAGCAGTACTTC. As protein: CASEGGARAREQYF.

This clonotype turned up a few times. This chain joins TRBV12-3 or TRBV12-4 and TRBJ2-7; 10 bases map to TRBD1. V lost 4 bases and J lost 12; bases outside the gene matches: 9. The CDR3 spans 13 residues. The CDR3 bases are TGTGCCAGCAGTTCAAGTCGACAGGGGGCTACGTACTTC. As protein: CASSSSRQGATYF.

The genes are TRBV11-2 and TRBJ2-2; no clear D gene. V lost 5 bases and J lost 5, with 24 bases in between. Germline CDR1 SGHAT, CDR2 FQNNGV. The CDR3 has 18 amino acids. The CDR3 sequence: CASSLSLGRAPGTGELFF. In DNA, the CDR3 is TGTGCCAGCAGCCTAAGTCTAGGACGGGCCCCCGGGACCGGGGAGCTGTTTTTT.

This clonotype was counted at least ten times. This rearrangement joins TRBV29-1 to TRBJ1-2, with D tentatively TRBD1 (6 bases). Germline-derived CDR1 and CDR2 are SQVTM and ANQGSEA. There are 13 residues in the CDR3. The V gene lost 5 bases and the J gene lost 0 bases, with 10 bases spanning the gap. Here the CDR3 reads CSVSDSSNYGYTF. In nucleotides, the CDR3 is TGCAGCGTTTCGGACAGTTCTAACTATGGCTACACCTTC.

This clonotype was picked up a small number of times. This sequence joins TRBV29-1 and TRBJ2-5, with D unclear. This CDR3 spans 11 amino acids. Trimming shortened V by 3 bases and J by 4 bases, and 6 bases separated the two germline ends. Germline V gives CDR1 SQVTM, CDR2 ANQGSEA. CDR3 protein: CSVDSAETQYF. DNA of the CDR3: TGCAGCGTTGATTCGGCAGAGACCCAGTACTTC.

The genes are TRBV3-1 and TRBJ2-7; tentatively, D is TRBD2 (5 bases). The CDR3 covers 17 residues. The germline CDR1 and CDR2 sequences are LGHDT and YNNKEL (reference sequence). Between the trimmed V and J ends, which lost 0 bases and 4 bases, there was a span of 19 bases. DNA for the CDR3: TGTGCCAGCAGCCAAGATTCACGCCACGGGATCGCGTACGAGCAGTACTTC. Protein product: CASSQDSRHGIAYEQYF.